This TCR beta chain was observed in a study of OX40 agonist ivuxolimab in advanced cancers. The repertoire was sequenced with immunoSEQ multiplex PCR; TCRdb's copy has only in-frame clones and lacks some. The table shows roughly 90,000 clones, with just over 90% occurring only once. CDR1 MDHEN and CDR2 SYDVKM come from the germline V gene. Trimming at V came to 7 bases and at J to 7 bases, leaving 5 bases not matched to a gene. This CDR3 has 12 amino acids. Source: CD4+ or CD8+ T cells sorted from blood, taken in a trial of the OX40 agonist ivuxolimab. The gene calls are TRBV28 and TRBJ2-3, with TRBD2 matching over 7 bases. The clonotype was recovered from an adult with an advanced solid tumor such as melanoma, head and neck, liver or kidney cancer. CDR3 DNA: TGTGCCAGCATGGCCGGGGGGTATACGCAGTATTTT. Its protein is CASMAGGYTQYF.